This T cell receptor beta chain was documented in a study of T cell responses to AZD1222 COVID-19 vaccine. Study in general: Both about-4-week and about-12-week second-dose recipients were combined. Study-level results: Mostly white British, mostly female donors; authors suggested clonal diversity may be underestimated.

On this clone itself: Antigen unknown.

The method was immunoSEQ multiplex PCR; TCRdb's version includes in-frame clones alone and lacks a portion of them. Among around 130,000 clones listed, 75% to 90% were seen once. V lost 7 bases, J lost 6 bases, and 18 bases lay in between. The V gene's germline CDR1 is MNHEY and CDR2 SVGEGT. This CDR3 region has 14 residues. This specimen consisted of peripheral blood, obtained on day 0 of AZD1222 vaccination. The V and J genes are TRBV6-2 or TRBV6-3 and TRBJ1-1, with D possibly matching TRBD1 (6 bases). The source is an adult in good health. The CDR3 region is CASTPRAGDPEAFF. CDR3 nucleotide sequence: TGTGCCAGCACCCCTCGGGCAGGGGACCCTGAAGCTTTCTTT.